This T cell receptor (beta chain) was documented in a study of early T cells in non-severe SARS-CoV-2 infection. Unique molecular identifiers were attached to individual cDNA molecules. TCRdb re-called the 5' RACE reads through MiXCR, storing one row per CDR3 protein. The profile shows about 77,000 distinct CDR3 sequences, 8.5% to 10% of them singletons. In its sample, this clonotype was seen many times. The V gene's germline CDR1 is DFQATT and CDR2 SNEGSKA (reference sequence). CDR3 length: 16 amino acids. J lost 0 bases, V lost 4 bases, and 8 bases had no gene match. This sequence originates from an adult who was a healthcare worker with PCR-confirmed SARS-CoV-2 infection or an uninfected control (not recorded which). V gene TRBV20-1 combines with J gene TRBJ1-5; 8 positions agree with TRBD1. Sequencing was performed on whole blood. The CDR3 loop reads CSATKTGGPSNQPQHF. CDR3 nucleotide sequence: TGCAGTGCTACAAAAACAGGGGGACCTAGCAATCAGCCCCAGCATTTT.